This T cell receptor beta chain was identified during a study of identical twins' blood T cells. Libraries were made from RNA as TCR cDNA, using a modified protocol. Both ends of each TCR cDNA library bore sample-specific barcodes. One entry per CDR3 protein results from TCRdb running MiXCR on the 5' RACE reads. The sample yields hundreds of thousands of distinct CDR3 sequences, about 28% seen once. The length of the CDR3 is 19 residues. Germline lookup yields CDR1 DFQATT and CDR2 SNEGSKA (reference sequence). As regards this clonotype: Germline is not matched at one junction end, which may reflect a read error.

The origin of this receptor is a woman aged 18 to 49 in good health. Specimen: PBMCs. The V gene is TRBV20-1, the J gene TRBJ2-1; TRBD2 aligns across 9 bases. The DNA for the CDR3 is TGCAGTGCTAGAGGTGTCGCTAGCGGGGAATCTGCCTCCTACGATGAGCAGTTCTTC. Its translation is CSARGVASGESASYDEQFF.